Following are 6 T cell receptor beta chains from one sample sequenced in a study of vaccination and CD4 T cells after COVID-19. No antigens are known for them. The treatment is: roughly nine-day PBMC culture with coronavirus spike peptide pools or control peptides (ViraFEST assay). Scientists ran DNA taken from cultured CD4+ T cells through the Oncomine TCR Beta short-read assay for sequencing. TCRdb redid the calling of the PCR reads with MiXCR, one entry per CDR3 protein. Here the sample spans approximately 18,000 distinct CDR3 sequences, about 32% being singletons. The sample comprised cultured CD4+ T cells from blood. Receptor source: a human donor with COVID-19.

This clonotype appeared a few times. This rearrangement joins TRBV7-3 to TRBJ1-2; D is possibly TRBD1 (6 bases). Trimming cost V 5 bases and J 4 bases, with 17 bases left between them. The V gene's germline CDR1 is SGHTA and CDR2 FQGTGA. This CDR3 contains 15 residues. CDR3 sequence (DNA): TGTGCCAGCAGCCCCGGCGGGGGGCTGGGCTATGGCTACACCTTC. Translating gives CASSPGGGLGYGYTF.

The chain links TRBV4-2 to TRBJ1-1, with D possibly being TRBD1 (6 bases). V lost 1 base and J lost 1, with 13 bases in between. CDR1 and CDR2 from the germline V gene are LGHNA and YNFKEQ. The CDR3 consists of 16 residues. The CDR3 region is CASSQVTRTENTEAFF. Here the CDR3 DNA reads TGTGCCAGCAGCCAAGTGACCCGGACAGAGAACACTGAAGCTTTCTTT.

V and J are TRBV11-3 and TRBJ2-3; unclear D gene. CDR1 and CDR2 (germline): SGHNT, YENEEA. The CDR3 has 14 amino acids. Trimming pared 0 bases from V and 0 bases from J, leaving 4 bases between. The DNA for the CDR3 is TGTGCCAGCAGCTTAGACGCTAGCACAGATACGCAGTATTTT. The encoded protein is CASSLDASTDTQYF.

Judged by abundance, this clonotype is medium-sized (0.01 to 0.1%). The genes are TRBV5-4 and TRBJ2-7; maybe TRBD1 (5 bases). Germline V lookup: CDR1 SGHNT, CDR2 YYREEE (reference sequence). There are 14 residues in the CDR3. The V gene lost 3 bases and the J gene lost 0 bases, with 10 bases spanning the gap. For the CDR3, the DNA is TGTGCCAGCAGCTCAGGGTCCTACTCCTACGAGCAGTACTTC. Protein sequence: CASSSGSYSYEQYF.

In its sample, this clonotype was seen once. The chain couples TRBV20-1 to TRBJ1-4, with D unclear. Germline V CDR1 and CDR2: DFQATT, SNEGSKA (reference sequence). V was cut by 7 bases and J by 3 bases, with 12 bases left in between. This CDR3 contains 13 residues. CDR3 nucleotides: TGCAGTGTACCGGGGTTATCTAATGAAAAACTGTTTTTT. It yields the protein CSVPGLSNEKLFF.

This clonotype has a handful of counts. This chain joins TRBV15 and TRBJ1-2; D is ambiguous. Germline CDR1 is LNHNV and CDR2 is YYDKDF (reference sequence). The CDR3 is 12 amino acids. V lost 4 bases to trimming and J lost 10 bases, with 13 bases between them. CDR3 region: CATSMERVHYTF. The CDR3 DNA is TGTGCCACCAGCATGGAGAGGGTACACTACACCTTC.